This TCR beta chain was sequenced for a study of control samples from healthy donors and cancer patients. The repertoire was sequenced with immunoSEQ multiplex PCR; TCRdb's copy has only in-frame clones and lacks some. The sample lists some 130,000 clones; approximately 89% were seen once. There are 16 residues in the CDR3. V shed 5 bases and J shed 7 bases, with 22 bases lying between them. The germline gives CDR1 SGHTA, CDR2 FQGNSA. J is TRBJ2-3 and V is TRBV7-2, with D tentatively TRBD2 (6 bases). The receptor comes from a man in his fifties with head and neck cancer. Sequencing input: PBMCs. The CDR3 loop is CASSQTTSYVGNTQYF. In DNA form, the CDR3 reads TGTGCCAGCAGCCAAACCACTAGCTACGTCGGGAATACGCAGTATTTT.